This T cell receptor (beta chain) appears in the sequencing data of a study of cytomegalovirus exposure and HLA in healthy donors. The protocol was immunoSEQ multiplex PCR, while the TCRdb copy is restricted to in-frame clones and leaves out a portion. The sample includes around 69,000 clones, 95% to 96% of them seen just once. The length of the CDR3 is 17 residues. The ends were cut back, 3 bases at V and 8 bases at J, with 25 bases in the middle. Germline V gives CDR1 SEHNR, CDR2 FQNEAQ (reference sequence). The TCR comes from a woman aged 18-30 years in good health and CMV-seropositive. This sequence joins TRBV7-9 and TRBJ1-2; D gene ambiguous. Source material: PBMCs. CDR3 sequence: CASSFQPGRLTKRGYTF. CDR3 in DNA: TGTGCCAGCAGCTTCCAACCCGGGAGACTCACCAAGAGGGGCTACACCTTC. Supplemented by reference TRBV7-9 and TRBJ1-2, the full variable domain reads DTGVSQNPRHKITKRGQNVTFRCDPISEHNRLYWYRQTLGQGPEFLTYFQNEAQLEKSRLLSDRFSAERPKGSFSTLEIQRTEQGDSAMYLCASSFQPGRLTKRGYTFGSGTRLTVV.